A selection of T cell receptor beta chains follows, all from one sample in a study of cytomegalovirus exposure and HLA in healthy donors. Assay: immunoSEQ multiplex PCR; the TCRdb copy retains only in-frame clones and omits some. This sample has around 110,000 clones; more than 65% occur once, and the top ten carry under 8%. Sequenced input: PBMCs. The receptors derive from a woman aged 45-60 years in good health and CMV-seropositive. The CDR3 runs from the conserved cysteine through the conserved F or W. The order of the fields is V gene, J gene, CDR3 protein.

V: TRBV4-2; J: TRBJ1-2; CDR3: CASSQDHSGHNYGYTF
V: TRBV5-1; J: TRBJ1-2; CDR3: CASSLYPGTANYGYTF
V: TRBV7-2; J: TRBJ1-1; CDR3: CASSPGQGYTEAFF
V: TRBV7-2; J: TRBJ2-7; CDR3: CASSLVAGNYEQYF
V: TRBV7-9; J: TRBJ1-4; CDR3: CASSDNRGNNEKLFF
V: TRBV2; J: -; CDR3: CASSEQGAGYEQYF
V: TRBV2; J: TRBJ1-2; CDR3: CASSLGTGGNYGYTF
V: TRBV19; J: TRBJ1-2; CDR3: CASRRQGRDGYTF
V: TRBV7-9; J: TRBJ2-7; CDR3: CSSSLVGTGGHEQYF
V: TRBV11-2; J: TRBJ1-4; CDR3: CASSLTPRGEKLFF
V: TRBV6-7; J: TRBJ2-1; CDR3: CASTSPSHRLDEQFF
V: TRBV15; J: TRBJ2-3; CDR3: CATSRARDTQYF
V: TRBV27; J: TRBJ2-5; CDR3: CASRLAGLQETQYF
V: TRBV7-8; J: TRBJ1-2; CDR3: CASSLDSNYGYTF
V: TRBV6-4; J: TRBJ2-1; CDR3: CASSLTPGYSYNEQFF
V: TRBV19; J: TRBJ1-5; CDR3: CASMQGRLGPQHF
V: TRBV5-1; J: TRBJ1-2; CDR3: CASSPDRTLYGYTF
V: TRBV7-6; J: TRBJ1-3; CDR3: CASSIKQPTSGNTIYF
V: TRBV4-2; J: TRBJ2-6; CDR3: CASSQDSVGAAGANVLTF
V: TRBV18; J: TRBJ2-7; CDR3: CASSPQARPFYEQYF
V: TRBV27; J: TRBJ2-7; CDR3: CASSLGGGQYEQYF
V: TRBV6-1; J: TRBJ1-5; CDR3: CASSVTGSRSNQPQHF
V: TRBV7-9; J: TRBJ2-7; CDR3: CSSSLAQGAYEQYF
V: TRBV29-1; J: TRBJ2-5; CDR3: CSVTTGGWGETQYF
V: TRBV7-9; J: TRBJ2-7; CDR3: CASSSQVQGAFYEQYF
V: TRBV19; J: TRBJ2-1; CDR3: CASSINLYRGGRGNEQFF
V: TRBV18; J: TRBJ1-1; CDR3: CASSPVRNTEAFF
V: TRBV6-5; J: TRBJ1-1; CDR3: CASSYRGGDAEAFF